The 15 T cell receptor beta chains below were found in one sample sequenced in a study of siplizumab effects on memory and regulatory T cells. Assay: immunoSEQ multiplex PCR; the TCRdb copy retains only in-frame clones and omits some. The sample lists over 65,000 clones; 93% were seen once. The sequencing input was CD8+ T cells sorted from blood. All receptors derive from a human donor in good health.

The rearrangement joins TRBV13 to TRBJ2-2, with TRBD2 matching 7 bases. With 5 bases clipped from V and 8 bases from J, the junction kept 5 bases outside the gene matches. The CDR3 consists of 13 residues. Germline V CDR1 and CDR2: PRHDT, FYEKMQ (reference sequence). The CDR3 sequence: CASSPAGEGELFF. The CDR3 coding sequence is TGTGCCAGCAGCCCCGCGGGGGAAGGGGAGCTGTTTTTT.

This clone appeared a single time. The chain carries TRBV6-1 and TRBJ1-2, with 7 bases identical to TRBD1. V shed 3 bases, J shed 7 bases, and the junction held 11 bases outside the gene matches. The germline V gene encodes CDR1 MNHNS and CDR2 SASEGT. There are 15 residues in the CDR3. For the CDR3, the DNA is TGTGCCAGCAGTGAGAGAGACAGGGAATACGGTGGCTACACCTTC. This gives the protein CASSERDREYGGYTF.

The chain is built from TRBV5-8 and TRBJ2-5; 14 bases are shared with TRBD2. The germline V gene encodes CDR1 SGHTS and CDR2 YDEGEE. V trimming: 4 bases; J trimming: 5 bases; junction bases outside the gene matches: 7. CDR3 size: 16 residues. CDR3 amino acids: CASSRGTSGGGETQYF. The CDR3 DNA reads TGTGCCAGCAGCCGAGGGACTAGCGGGGGCGGGGAGACCCAGTACTTC.

This chain connects TRBV5-1 to TRBJ2-7; 7 bases fit TRBD1. V dropped 3 bases and J dropped 0; count of bases not matched to a gene: 3. The CDR3 is made up of 14 amino acids. The V gene's germline CDR1 is SGHRS and CDR2 YFSETQ. CDR3 sequence: CASSSTGSSYEQYF. In DNA, the CDR3 is TGCGCCAGCAGCTCGACAGGGAGCTCCTACGAGCAGTACTTC.

The rearrangement links TRBV9 to TRBJ2-1; D tentatively reads TRBD1 or TRBD2 (5 bases each). This CDR3 has 15 residues. V lost 3 bases and J lost 0, with 10 bases in between. The germline V gene encodes CDR1 SGDLS and CDR2 YYNGEE. CDR3 in amino acids: CASSAAGASYNEQFF. The CDR3 DNA reads TGTGCCAGCAGCGCGGCCGGGGCCTCCTACAATGAGCAGTTCTTC.

J is TRBJ2-3 and V is TRBV7-3; 9 nucleotides agree with TRBD1. J gave up 3 bases and V 2 bases, and 3 bases lay outside the gene matches. Germline V lookup: CDR1 SGHTA, CDR2 FQGTGA. The CDR3 has 15 amino acids. CDR3 DNA: TGTGCCAGCAGCTTAGGACAGGGGTTGACAGATACGCAGTATTTT. This translates into CASSLGQGLTDTQYF.

The chain couples TRBV2 to TRBJ2-1; 11 bases are shared with TRBD2. The CDR3 has 14 residues. J lost 8 bases, V lost 6 bases, and 6 bases had no gene match. CDR1 and CDR2 (germline): SNHLY, FYNNEI. The CDR3 DNA sequence: TGTGCCAGCAGCCTCGGGACTAGCGGTGATGAGCAGTTCTTC. It translates to CASSLGTSGDEQFF.

CDR3 sequence (DNA): TGTGCCATCAGCCTAGACAGCGGAGTCACAGATACGCAGTATTTT. This sequence encodes CAISLDSGVTDTQYF. V gene TRBV10-3 combines with J gene TRBJ2-3; D is tentatively TRBD1 or TRBD2 (5 bases each). V lost 6 bases, J lost 2 bases, and 15 bases lay in between. This CDR3 has 15 residues. Germline CDR1 and CDR2: ENHRY and SYGVKD.

In its sample, this clone was seen once. This chain joins TRBV7-3 and TRBJ2-2, with D unresolved. The CDR3 spans 15 residues. In germline, CDR1 is SGHTA, CDR2 FQGTGA. Between the trimmed V and J ends, which lost 5 bases and 2 bases, there was a span of 12 bases. The CDR3 DNA is TGTGCCAGCAGCCCAGGAGTAACCAACACCGGGGAGCTGTTTTTT. Translation gives CASSPGVTNTGELFF. Full variable domain (rest looked up from reference TRBV7-3 and TRBJ2-2): GAGVSQTPSNKVTEKGKYVELRCDPISGHTALYWYRQSLGQGPEFLIYFQGTGAADDSGLPNDRFFAVRPEGSVSTLKIQRTERGDSAVYLCASSPGVTNTGELFFGEGSRLTVL.

The V gene is TRBV10-2, the J gene TRBJ2-3; 11 nucleotides agree with TRBD2. This CDR3 spans 14 amino acids. The junction had 2 bases not matched to a gene; V was cut back by 8 bases and J by 1 base. CDR1 WSHSY and CDR2 SAAADI come from the germline V gene. CDR3 protein: CASGTSGGTDTQYF. The CDR3 DNA reads as TGCGCCAGCGGGACTAGCGGAGGCACAGATACGCAGTATTTT.

The chain employs TRBV29-1 and TRBJ2-1, with 7 bases fitting TRBD1. Germline CDR1 SQVTM, CDR2 ANQGSEA. The V segment lost 0 bases and the J segment 5 bases; nucleotides outside the gene matches: 4. The CDR3 runs 14 residues. Here the CDR3 DNA reads TGCAGCGTTGAAGATCATGGGACAGACAATGAGCAGTTCTTC. Amino acids: CSVEDHGTDNEQFF.

V is TRBV5-6 and J is TRBJ2-3, with 9 positions matching TRBD1. The V and J ends lost 1 base and 5 bases, in that order; junction bases with no gene match: 8. The CDR3 consists of 16 residues. Germline assignment: CDR1 SGHDT and CDR2 YYEEEE. The CDR3 here is CASSLPGQGIEDTQYF. The CDR3 DNA follows: TGTGCCAGCAGCTTGCCGGGACAGGGTATTGAAGATACGCAGTATTTT.

This rearrangement joins TRBV29-1 to TRBJ1-2; 7 bases line up with TRBD1. From germline, CDR1 is SQVTM and CDR2 ANQGSEA. Trimming at V came to 8 bases and at J to 3 bases, leaving 3 bases not matched to a gene. CDR3 length equals 11 residues. The CDR3 bases are TGCAGCCTAGGACAGGACTATGGCTACACCTTC. Protein product: CSLGQDYGYTF.

V and J are TRBV27 and TRBJ2-7, with 12 nucleotides matching TRBD2. The germline CDR1 and CDR2 sequences are MNHEY and SMNVEV (reference sequence). V shed 6 bases, J shed 0 bases, and the junction held 3 bases outside the gene matches. The CDR3 consists of 15 residues. The CDR3 here is CASSLAGGSSYEQYF. CDR3 nucleotide sequence: TGTGCCAGCAGCCTAGCGGGGGGGAGCTCCTACGAGCAGTACTTC.

This sequence joins TRBV10-2 and TRBJ2-7; 15 bases are a match to TRBD2. This CDR3 spans 16 amino acids. From germline, CDR1 is WSHSY and CDR2 SAAADI. The trim removed 9 bases at V and 5 bases at J, leaving 11 bases unmatched. CDR3 region: CARRVGTSGGSHEQYF. The CDR3 DNA reads TGCGCCAGGAGAGTTGGGACTAGCGGGGGGTCCCACGAGCAGTACTTC.